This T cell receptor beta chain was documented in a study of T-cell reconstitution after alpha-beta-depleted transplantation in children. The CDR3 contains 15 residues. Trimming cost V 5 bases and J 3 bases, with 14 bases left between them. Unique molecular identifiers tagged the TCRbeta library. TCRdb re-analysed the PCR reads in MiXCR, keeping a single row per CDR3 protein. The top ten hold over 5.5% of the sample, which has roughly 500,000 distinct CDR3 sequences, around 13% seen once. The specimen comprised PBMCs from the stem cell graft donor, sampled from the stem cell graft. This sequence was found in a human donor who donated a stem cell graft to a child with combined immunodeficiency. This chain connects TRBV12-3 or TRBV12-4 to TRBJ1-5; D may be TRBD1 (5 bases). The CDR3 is CASSLAGGYNQPQHF. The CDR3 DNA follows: TGTGCCAGCAGTCTTGCGGGGGGTTACAATCAGCCCCAGCATTTT.